These 18 T cell receptor beta chains came from one sample sequenced in a study of blood T cell repertoires in COVID-19. Sequenced by immunoSEQ multiplex PCR; TCRdb stores in-frame clones only, minus some. The sample shows 300,000 to 350,000 clones, 88% of them seen only once. Sequencing input: PBMCs or T cells enriched from blood (not recorded which). The receptors were gathered from a man younger than 45 who had recovered from COVID-19.

This clone was counted a single time. The chain recombines TRBV29-1 with TRBJ2-3, with 8 bases aligning to TRBD1. The CDR3 spans 14 residues. The V segment lost 3 bases and the J segment 6 bases; nucleotides outside the gene matches: 8. Per germline, CDR1 SQVTM and CDR2 ANQGSEA. The CDR3 reads CSVDTGTGKDTQYF. CDR3 DNA sequence: TGCAGCGTTGACACCGGGACAGGAAAGGATACGCAGTATTTT.

The V and J genes are TRBV6-1 and TRBJ2-2; 7 positions match TRBD1. Germline V gene data show CDR1 as MNHNS and CDR2 as SASEGT. This CDR3 has 15 residues. V was pared by 1 base and J by 5 bases, with 4 bases of the junction left unmatched. CDR3: CASSEVAQGTGELFF. The CDR3 DNA is TGTGCCAGCAGTGAAGTGGCACAGGGGACCGGGGAGCTGTTTTTT.

The chain combines TRBV27 with TRBJ2-1; 14 bases agree with TRBD2. With 5 bases clipped from V and 0 bases from J, the junction kept 3 bases outside the gene matches. The CDR3 sequence is 17 residues long. The germline V gene encodes CDR1 MNHEY and CDR2 SMNVEV (reference sequence). Written as DNA, the CDR3 is TGTGCCAGCAGTGACGGGACTAGCGGGAGCTCCTACAATGAGCAGTTCTTC. Its translation is CASSDGTSGSSYNEQFF.

This chain links TRBV15 with TRBJ2-2; 12 bases line up with TRBD2. After removal of 3 bases from V and 8 bases from J, the junction contained 1 base not matched to a gene. The CDR3 extends over 14 amino acids. Germline V gene lookup returns CDR1 LNHNV and CDR2 YYDKDF (reference sequence). The CDR3: CATSSGTSGGELFF. Here the CDR3 DNA reads TGTGCCACCAGCAGCGGGACTAGCGGGGGGGAGCTGTTTTTT.

The chain has TRBV3-1 (or the pseudogene TRBV3-2) and TRBJ1-5, with a weak D call TRBD1 (5 bases). Germline lookup yields CDR1 LGHDT and CDR2 YNNKEL (reference sequence). Trimming shortened V by 1 base and J by 2 bases, and 9 bases separated the two germline ends. This CDR3 spans 15 amino acids. As DNA, the CDR3 is TGTGCCAGCAGCCAAGGGGGACTCGGCAATCAGCCCCAGCATTTT. Translated: CASSQGGLGNQPQHF.

The rearrangement links TRBV11-2 to TRBJ1-2; D is undetermined. The V end was cut by 5 bases, the J end by 1 base, with 8 bases between. The germline gives CDR1 SGHAT, CDR2 FQNNGV. The CDR3 sequence is 13 residues long. CDR3 amino acids: CASSPVFNYGYTF. CDR3 nucleotide sequence: TGTGCCAGCAGCCCGGTCTTTAACTATGGCTACACCTTC.

This chain connects TRBV4-1 to TRBJ2-1, with D possibly being TRBD1 (6 bases). V lost 4 bases, J lost 4 bases, and 14 bases lay in between. Germline loops: CDR1 MGHRA, CDR2 YSYEKL. The CDR3 runs to 15 residues. The CDR3 reads CASSPRTDSYNEQFF. CDR3 nucleotide sequence: TGCGCCAGCAGCCCCCGGACAGACTCATACAATGAGCAGTTCTTC.

The chain couples TRBV5-8 to TRBJ2-4, with D perhaps TRBD2 (5 bases). Per the germline V gene, CDR1 is SGHTS and CDR2 is YDEGEE. The CDR3 totals 15 residues. V lost 1 base, J lost 5 bases, and 13 bases lay in between. The CDR3 loop reads CASSLLVIGENIQYF. The CDR3, as DNA: TGTGCCAGCAGCTTGTTAGTGATCGGGGAAAACATTCAGTACTTC.

This rearrangement joins TRBV28 to TRBJ2-7; no definite D call. Per germline, CDR1 MDHEN and CDR2 SYDVKM. V lost 2 bases and J 3 bases, leaving 5 bases between the germline ends. The CDR3 extends over 12 amino acids. CDR3 coding DNA: TGTGCCAGCAGTTTACGAGTCTACGAGCAGTACTTC. Its translation: CASSLRVYEQYF.

The rearrangement joins TRBV4-1 to TRBJ1-5, with TRBD1 as a possible D gene (5 bases). Germline CDR1 MGHRA, CDR2 YSYEKL. This CDR3 contains 14 residues. The V end lost 0 bases, the J end lost 7 bases, and 10 bases lay between the germline ends. The CDR3: CASSQEGLRQPQHF. The DNA for the CDR3 is TGCGCCAGCAGCCAAGAGGGACTTCGACAGCCCCAGCATTTT.

Only one count was recorded for this clone. The rearrangement links TRBV6-5 to TRBJ1-6; D is unresolved. Per germline, CDR1 MNHEY and CDR2 SVGAGI. V dropped 0 bases and J dropped 8 bases, with 8 bases sitting between them. CDR3 length: 14 residues. As DNA, the CDR3 is TGTGCCAGCAGTTACTCCGGTTACGATTCACCCCTCCACTTT. Amino acid sequence: CASSYSGYDSPLHF.

The chain carries TRBV3-1 (or the pseudogene TRBV3-2) and TRBJ2-7, with 7 positions matching TRBD1. Germline CDR1 is LGHDT and CDR2 is YNNKEL (reference sequence). V was clipped by 1 base and J by 6 bases; unmatched bases: 6. This CDR3 contains 14 residues. The CDR3 DNA reads TGTGCCAGCAGCCAAGTCATAGCAGGGGGCGAGCAGTACTTC. Its protein is CASSQVIAGGEQYF.

The chain is built from TRBV18 and TRBJ1-6; no definite D call. The CDR3 is 15 residues long. The V and J ends lost 3 bases and 5 bases respectively, with 11 bases between them. Looked up from germline, CDR1 is KGHSH and CDR2 is LQKENI. This chain's CDR3 is CASSPRSGNNSPLHF. The CDR3 region has the DNA TGTGCCAGCTCACCCCGGTCGGGAAATAATTCACCCCTCCACTTT.

The gene calls are TRBV5-5 and TRBJ1-1; D may be TRBD1 (6 bases). The CDR3 is 15 residues long. Germline V CDR1 and CDR2: SGHKS, YYEKEE (reference sequence). Trimming left V 0 bases short and J 1 base short, with 10 bases between. Here the CDR3 DNA reads TGTGCCAGCAGCTTGGGGGGGACAACGAACACTGAAGCTTTCTTT. Its translation is CASSLGGTTNTEAFF.

This chain joins TRBV18 and TRBJ2-3; 10 nucleotides match TRBD1. Per germline, CDR1 KGHSH and CDR2 LQKENI. The CDR3 sequence is 15 residues long. The J segment lost 3 bases and the V segment lost 4 bases, leaving 4 bases of the junction unmatched. Written as DNA, the CDR3 is TGTGCCAGCTCACGACAGGGGGCGACGACAGATACGCAGTATTTT. It yields the protein CASSRQGATTDTQYF. Combining the CDR3 with reference TRBV18 and TRBJ2-3 gives the whole variable domain NAGVMQNPRHLVRRRGQEARLRCSPMKGHSHVYWYRQLPEEGLKFMVYLQKENIIDESGMPKERFSAEFPKEGPSILRIQQVVRGDSAAYFCASSRQGATTDTQYFGPGTRLTVL.

This chain links TRBV7-9 with TRBJ2-7, with 8 bases identical to TRBD1. This CDR3 is 14 amino acids long. V gave up 2 bases and J gave up 2 bases; unmatched junction bases: 2. The germline CDR1 and CDR2 sequences are SEHNR and FQNEAQ (reference sequence). DNA for the CDR3: TGTGCCAGCAGCTTAACGGGACAGGCCTACGAGCAGTACTTC. Amino acids: CASSLTGQAYEQYF.

The chain joins TRBV15 to TRBJ1-2, with D possibly being TRBD1 (6 bases). V was trimmed by 0 bases and J by 4 bases, leaving 12 bases between them. CDR1 and CDR2 (germline): LNHNV, YYDKDF (reference sequence). The CDR3 consists of 15 residues. The CDR3 DNA is TGTGCCACCAGCAGAGATTTGAGGGGGACCTATGGCTACACCTTC. It specifies CATSRDLRGTYGYTF.

The gene calls are TRBV19 and TRBJ2-7; 7 bases are a match to TRBD1. Germline V gives CDR1 LNHDA, CDR2 SQIVND (reference sequence). The CDR3 runs to 16 residues. The J segment lost 7 bases and the V segment lost 5 bases, leaving 17 bases of the junction unmatched. CDR3 protein: CASSRLHSTGTAEQYF. The CDR3 region has the DNA TGTGCCAGTAGTCGTTTACACTCCACAGGGACAGCGGAGCAGTACTTC.